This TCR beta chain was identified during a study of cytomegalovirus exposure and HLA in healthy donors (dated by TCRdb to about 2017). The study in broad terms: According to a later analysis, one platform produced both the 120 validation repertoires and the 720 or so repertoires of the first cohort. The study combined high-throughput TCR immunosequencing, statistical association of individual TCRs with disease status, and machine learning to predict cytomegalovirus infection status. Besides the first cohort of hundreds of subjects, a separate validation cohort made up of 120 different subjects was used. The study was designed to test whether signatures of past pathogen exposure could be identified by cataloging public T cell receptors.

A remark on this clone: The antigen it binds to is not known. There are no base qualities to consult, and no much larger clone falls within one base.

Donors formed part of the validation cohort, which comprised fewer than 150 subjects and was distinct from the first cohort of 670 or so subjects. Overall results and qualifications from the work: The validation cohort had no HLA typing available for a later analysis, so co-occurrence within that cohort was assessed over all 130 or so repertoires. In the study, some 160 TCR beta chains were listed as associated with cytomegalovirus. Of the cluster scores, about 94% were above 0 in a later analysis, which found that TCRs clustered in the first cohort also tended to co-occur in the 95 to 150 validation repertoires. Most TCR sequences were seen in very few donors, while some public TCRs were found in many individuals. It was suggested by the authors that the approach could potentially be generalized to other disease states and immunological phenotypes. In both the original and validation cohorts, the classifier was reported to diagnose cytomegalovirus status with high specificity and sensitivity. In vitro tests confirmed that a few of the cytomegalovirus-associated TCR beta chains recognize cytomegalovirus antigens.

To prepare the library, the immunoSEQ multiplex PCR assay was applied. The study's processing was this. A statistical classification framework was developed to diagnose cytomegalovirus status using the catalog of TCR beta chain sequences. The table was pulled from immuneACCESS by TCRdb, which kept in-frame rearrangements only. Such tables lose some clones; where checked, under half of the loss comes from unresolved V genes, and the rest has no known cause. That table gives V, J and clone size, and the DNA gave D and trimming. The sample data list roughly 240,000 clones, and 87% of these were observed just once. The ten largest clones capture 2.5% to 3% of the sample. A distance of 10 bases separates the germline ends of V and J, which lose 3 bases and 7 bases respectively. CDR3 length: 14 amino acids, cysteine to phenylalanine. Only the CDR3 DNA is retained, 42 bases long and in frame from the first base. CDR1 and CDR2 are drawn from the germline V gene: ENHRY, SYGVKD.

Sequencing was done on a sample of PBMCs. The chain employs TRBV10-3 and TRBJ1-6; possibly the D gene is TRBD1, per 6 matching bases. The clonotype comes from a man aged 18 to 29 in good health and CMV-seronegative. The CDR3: CAISEQGDNSPLHF. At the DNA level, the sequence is TGTGCCATCAGTGAACAGGGTGACAATTCACCCCTCCACTTT.